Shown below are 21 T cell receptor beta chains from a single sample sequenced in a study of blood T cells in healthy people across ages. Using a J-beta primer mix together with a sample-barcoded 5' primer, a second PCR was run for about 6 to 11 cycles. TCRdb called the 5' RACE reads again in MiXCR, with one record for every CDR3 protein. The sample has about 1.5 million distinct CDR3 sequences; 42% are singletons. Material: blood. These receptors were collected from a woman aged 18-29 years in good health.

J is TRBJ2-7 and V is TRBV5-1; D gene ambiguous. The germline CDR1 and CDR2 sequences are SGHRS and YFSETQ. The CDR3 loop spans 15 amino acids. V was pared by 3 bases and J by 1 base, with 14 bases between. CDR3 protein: CASSSTPTESYEQYF. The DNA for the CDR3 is TGCGCCAGCAGCTCTACCCCCACCGAGTCCTACGAGCAGTACTTC. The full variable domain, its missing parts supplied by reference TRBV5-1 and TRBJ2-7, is KAGVTQTPRYLIKTRGQQVTLSCSPISGHRSVSWYQQTPGQGLQFLFEYFSETQRNKGNFPGRFSGRQFSNSRSEMNVSTLELGDSALYLCASSSTPTESYEQYFGPGTRLTVT.

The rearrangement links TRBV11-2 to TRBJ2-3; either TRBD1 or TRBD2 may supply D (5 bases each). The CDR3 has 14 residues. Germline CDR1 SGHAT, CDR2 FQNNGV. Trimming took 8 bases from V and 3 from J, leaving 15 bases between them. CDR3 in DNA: TGTGCCAGCGGTTTATCGTGGGGGACAGATACGCAGTATTTT. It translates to CASGLSWGTDTQYF.

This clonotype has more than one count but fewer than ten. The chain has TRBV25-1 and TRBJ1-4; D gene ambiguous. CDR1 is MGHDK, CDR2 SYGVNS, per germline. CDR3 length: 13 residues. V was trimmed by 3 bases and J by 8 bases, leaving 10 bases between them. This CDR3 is CASSEWREEKLFF. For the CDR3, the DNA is TGTGCCAGCAGTGAGTGGAGAGAAGAAAAACTGTTTTTT.

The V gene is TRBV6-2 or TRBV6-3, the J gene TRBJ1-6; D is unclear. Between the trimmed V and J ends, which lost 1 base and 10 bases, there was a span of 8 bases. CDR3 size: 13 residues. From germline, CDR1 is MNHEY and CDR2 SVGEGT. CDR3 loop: CASSYLGSSPLHF. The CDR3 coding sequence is TGTGCCAGCAGTTACTTGGGGAGCTCACCCCTCCACTTT.

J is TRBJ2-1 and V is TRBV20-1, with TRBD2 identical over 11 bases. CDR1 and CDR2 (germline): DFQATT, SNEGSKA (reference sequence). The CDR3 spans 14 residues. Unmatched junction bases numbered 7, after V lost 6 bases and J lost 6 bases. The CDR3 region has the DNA TGCAGTGCGCTGAATAGCGGGGGGGCCAATGAGCAGTTCTTC. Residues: CSALNSGGANEQFF.

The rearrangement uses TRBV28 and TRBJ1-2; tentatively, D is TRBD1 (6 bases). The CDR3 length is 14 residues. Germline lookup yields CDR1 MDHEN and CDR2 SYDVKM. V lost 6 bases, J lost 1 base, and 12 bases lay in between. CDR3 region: CASREQGFNYGYTF. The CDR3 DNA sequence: TGTGCCAGCAGGGAACAGGGTTTTAACTATGGCTACACCTTC.

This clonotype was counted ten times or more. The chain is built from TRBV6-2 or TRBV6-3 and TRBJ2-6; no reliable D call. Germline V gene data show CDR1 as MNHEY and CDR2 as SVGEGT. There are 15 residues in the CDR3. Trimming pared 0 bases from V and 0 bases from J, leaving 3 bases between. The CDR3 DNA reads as TGTGCCAGCAGTTACTCGAGCTCTGGGGCCAACGTCCTGACTTTC. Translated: CASSYSSSGANVLTF.

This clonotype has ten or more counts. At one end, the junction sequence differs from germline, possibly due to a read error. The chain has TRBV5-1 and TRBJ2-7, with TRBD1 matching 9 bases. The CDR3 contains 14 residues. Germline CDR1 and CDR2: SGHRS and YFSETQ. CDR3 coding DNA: TGTGCCAGCAGCGGACAGGGGAGCTCCTACGAGCAGTACTTC. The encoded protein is CASSGQGSSYEQYF.

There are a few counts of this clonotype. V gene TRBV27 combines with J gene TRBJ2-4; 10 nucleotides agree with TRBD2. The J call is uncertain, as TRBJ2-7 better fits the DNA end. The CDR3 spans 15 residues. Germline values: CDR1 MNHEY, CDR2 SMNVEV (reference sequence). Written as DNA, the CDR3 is TGTGCCAGCAGTTTAACTAGCGGGGAGCTTTACGAGCAGTACTTC. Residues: CASSLTSGELYEQYF.

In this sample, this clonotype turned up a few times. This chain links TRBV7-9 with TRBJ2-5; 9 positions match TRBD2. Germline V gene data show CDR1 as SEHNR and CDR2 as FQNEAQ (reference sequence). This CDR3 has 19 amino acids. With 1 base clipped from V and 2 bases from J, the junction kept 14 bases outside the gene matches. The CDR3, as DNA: TGTGCCAGCAGCTTAGTTTCAGACATCTGGCGGGAGGGTCAAGAGACCCAGTACTTC. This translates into CASSLVSDIWREGQETQYF.

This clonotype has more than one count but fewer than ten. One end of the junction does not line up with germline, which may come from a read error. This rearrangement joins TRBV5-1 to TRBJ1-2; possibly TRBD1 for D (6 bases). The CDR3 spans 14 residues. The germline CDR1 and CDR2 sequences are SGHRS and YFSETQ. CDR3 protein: CASSLISDSYGYTF. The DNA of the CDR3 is TGTGCCAGCAGCCTGATCTCGGACAGCTATGGCTACACCTTC.

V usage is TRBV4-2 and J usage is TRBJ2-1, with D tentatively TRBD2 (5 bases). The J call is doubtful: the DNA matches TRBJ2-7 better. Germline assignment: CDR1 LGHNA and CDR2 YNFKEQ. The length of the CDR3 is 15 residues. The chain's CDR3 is CASSQPGFNYNEQYF. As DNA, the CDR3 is TGTGCCAGCAGCCAACCGGGATTCAATTACAATGAGCAGTACTTC.

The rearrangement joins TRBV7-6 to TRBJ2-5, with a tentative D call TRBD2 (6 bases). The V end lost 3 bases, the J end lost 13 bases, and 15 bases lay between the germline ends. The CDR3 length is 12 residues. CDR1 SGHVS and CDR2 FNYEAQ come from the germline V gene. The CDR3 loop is CASSLGGTGLYF. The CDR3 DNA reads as TGTGCCAGCAGCTTGGGGGGTACCGGCCTGTACTTC.

Here the CDR3 reads CAIRAPGRMNTEAFF. The CDR3 DNA reads as TGTGCCATCAGGGCCCCGGGACGGATGAACACTGAAGCTTTCTTT. This chain joins TRBV10-3 and TRBJ1-1, with TRBD1 as a possible D gene (5 bases). Germline CDR1 and CDR2: ENHRY and SYGVKD. The ends were cut back, 6 bases at V and 0 bases at J, with 14 bases in the middle. This CDR3 is 15 amino acids long.

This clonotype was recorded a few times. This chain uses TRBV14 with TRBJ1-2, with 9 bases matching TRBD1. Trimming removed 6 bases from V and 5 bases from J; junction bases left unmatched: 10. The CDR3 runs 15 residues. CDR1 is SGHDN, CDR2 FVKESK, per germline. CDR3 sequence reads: CASSLPGQGGYGYTF. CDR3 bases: TGTGCCAGCAGTTTACCGGGACAGGGTGGATATGGCTACACCTTC.

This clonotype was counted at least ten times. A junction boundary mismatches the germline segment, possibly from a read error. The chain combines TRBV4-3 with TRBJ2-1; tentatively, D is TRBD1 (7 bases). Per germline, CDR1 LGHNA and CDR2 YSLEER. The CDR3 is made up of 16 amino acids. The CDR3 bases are TGTGCCAGCAGCCAAGATCGCAGGGGGGCCTACAATGAGCAGTTCTTC. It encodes CASSQDRRGAYNEQFF.

The CDR3 bases are TGTGCCATCAGCCGGAATGATGCCTACGAGCAGTACTTC. Encoded protein: CAISRNDAYEQYF. This chain connects TRBV10-3 to TRBJ2-7; no firm D call. The CDR3 is made up of 13 amino acids. V gave up 6 bases and J gave up 2 bases, with 11 bases separating them. Germline CDR1 is ENHRY and CDR2 is SYGVKD.

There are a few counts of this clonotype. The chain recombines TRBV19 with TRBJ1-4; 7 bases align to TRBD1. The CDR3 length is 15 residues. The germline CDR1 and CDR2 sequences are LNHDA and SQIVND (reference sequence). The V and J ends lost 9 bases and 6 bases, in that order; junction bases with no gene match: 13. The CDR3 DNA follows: TGTGCCAGCAGATCCCGGACAGGATGGGATGAAAAACTGTTTTTT. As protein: CASRSRTGWDEKLFF. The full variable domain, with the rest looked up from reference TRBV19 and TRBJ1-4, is DGGITQSPKYLFRKEGQNVTLSCEQNLNHDAMYWYRQDPGQGLRLIYYSQIVNDFQKGDIAEGYSVSREKKESFPLTVTSAQKNPTAFYLCASRSRTGWDEKLFFGSGTQLSVL.

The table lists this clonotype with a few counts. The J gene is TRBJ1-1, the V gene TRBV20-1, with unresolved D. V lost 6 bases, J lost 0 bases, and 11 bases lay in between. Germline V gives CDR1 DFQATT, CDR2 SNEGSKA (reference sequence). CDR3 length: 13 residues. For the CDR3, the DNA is TGCAGTGCCAGCGCCAGTATGAACACTGAAGCTTTCTTT. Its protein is CSASASMNTEAFF.

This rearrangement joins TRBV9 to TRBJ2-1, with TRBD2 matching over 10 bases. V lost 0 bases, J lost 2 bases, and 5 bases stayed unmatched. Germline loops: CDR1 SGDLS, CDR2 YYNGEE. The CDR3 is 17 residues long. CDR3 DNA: TGTGCCAGCAGCGTAGAACAGGGACTAGCGACCTACAATGAGCAGTTCTTC. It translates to CASSVEQGLATYNEQFF.

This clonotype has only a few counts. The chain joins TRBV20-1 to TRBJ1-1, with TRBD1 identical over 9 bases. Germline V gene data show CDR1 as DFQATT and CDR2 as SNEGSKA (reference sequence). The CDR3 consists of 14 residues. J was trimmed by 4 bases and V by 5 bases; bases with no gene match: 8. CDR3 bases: TGCAGTGCTGCGCTGACAGGGGGAAGCACTGAAGCTTTCTTT. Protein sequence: CSAALTGGSTEAFF.